This paragraph reports one T cell receptor (beta chain). The sample is drawn from a study of T cell clusters in autoimmune cytopenias. One tube held mixed TRB-A and TRB-B primer pools for touch-down PCR. Following a re-call of the multiplex PCR reads, TCRdb has one entry per CDR3 protein and lacks DNA. The table for this sample gives about 3,400 distinct CDR3 sequences. Each sample's input was around 270 ng genomic DNA, 38,000 or so genome equivalents. The CDR3 is 14 residues long. Germline V gives CDR1 DFQATT, CDR2 SNEGSKA (reference sequence). The specimen was peripheral blood. The TCR originated in a human donor with an autoimmune cytopenia, with autoimmune hepatitis or in good health (not recorded which). The chain is built from TRBV20-1 and TRBJ2-5; there is no DNA to check the TCRdb D call of TRBD2. CDR3 loop: CSAGGTSPIRDQYF.